This TCR beta chain was identified during a study of T cell responses to AZD1222 COVID-19 vaccine. General study findings and limits: No day 14 peak samples; only post-peak repertoires were characterized. Donors skewed white British and female; clonal diversity was possibly underestimated. Spike-wide coverage was observed for vaccine-associated CD4 TCRs, with dominant responses at 160-218 and 743-854.

Comment on this clone: Its antigen is not known.

Germline lookup yields CDR1 MNHEY and CDR2 SMNVEV (reference sequence). The CDR3 is 14 amino acids. The V end was cut by 7 bases, the J end by 8 bases, with 20 bases between. Some clones are missing from TCRdb's copy, which holds only in-frame ones; the method was immunoSEQ multiplex PCR. Seen here are roughly 200,000 clones, 85% to 95% observed once, and the top ten hold 1%. This receptor was obtained from an adult who received the MenACWY meningococcal vaccine as a control. The sequenced sample was peripheral blood, obtained 28 days after the second dose of the MenACWY control vaccine. This chain links TRBV27 with TRBJ1-2; maybe TRBD1 (6 bases). CDR3 nucleotides: TGTGCCAGCAAAAGTAACAGGGACCACGCAGGCTACACCTTC. Translated: CASKSNRDHAGYTF.